This T cell receptor beta chain was profiled in a study of breast tumors, draining lymph nodes, adjacent tissues. Germline V lookup: CDR1 SGHDT, CDR2 YYEEEE. The ends were cut back, 0 bases at V and 3 bases at J, with 13 bases in the middle. This CDR3 contains 15 residues. This clonotype has at least ten counts. From the multiplex PCR reads, TCRdb called clonotypes with MiXCR, one entry per CDR3 protein. This sample has about 130,000 distinct CDR3 sequences, with 21% found just once. Axillary draining lymph nodes of breast cancer patients supplied the node samples. The source of this sequence is a female donor with breast cancer. Some clones in this sample may be carry-over from other donors' samples. Sequenced material: axillary lymph node tissue. The chain recombines TRBV5-6 with TRBJ2-7, with D hard to call. CDR3 sequence reads: CASSLGATPYYEQYF. DNA of the CDR3: TGTGCCAGCAGCTTGGGGGCGACGCCCTACTACGAGCAGTACTTC.